Sequencing of this T cell receptor (beta chain) was carried out in a study of CD8 T cells in ankylosing spondylitis. Study-wide results and limits: Disease-linked clones proved CD8+ and comparatively uncommon in peripheral blood.

The germline V gene encodes CDR1 LGHDT and CDR2 YNNKEL (reference sequence). Trimming shortened V by 1 base and J by 1 base, and 10 bases separated the two germline ends. The CDR3 consists of 15 residues. TCRdb re-called the 5' RACE reads with MiXCR, one entry per CDR3 protein. The top ten hold about 6.2% of the sample, which has 200,000 to 250,000 distinct CDR3 sequences, roughly 25% seen once. This clonotype appeared many times. The antigen is not known. Sequenced input: blood, either unsorted or a sorted T cell fraction (not recorded which). This chain joins TRBV3-1 and TRBJ1-1; TRBD1 is a possible D gene (6 bases). The clonotype comes from a male donor with ankylosing spondylitis or in good health (not recorded which). The chain's CDR3 is CASSQVPGANTEAFF. The CDR3, as DNA: TGTGCCAGCAGCCAAGTGCCGGGGGCGAACACTGAAGCTTTCTTT.